This T cell receptor beta chain was recorded in a study of control samples from healthy donors and cancer patients. Some clones are missing from TCRdb's copy, which holds only in-frame ones; the method was immunoSEQ multiplex PCR. The sample lists some 150,000 clones, nearly 96% occurring once. Per germline, CDR1 KGHSH and CDR2 LQKENI. V lost 2 bases to trimming and J lost 1 base, with 14 bases between them. This CDR3 spans 16 amino acids. The chain couples TRBV18 to TRBJ2-5; D gene ambiguous. Sequences were obtained from blood. The TCR comes from a woman aged 25 to 39 in good health. The CDR3 spells CASSPRRSEAQETQYF. The CDR3 nucleotides are TGTGCCAGCTCACCAAGGCGCAGCGAGGCCCAAGAGACCCAGTACTTC.